This T cell receptor (beta chain) was sequenced for a study of neurological immune-mediated disorders. Study results and caveats: It was HTLV-1-associated myelopathy that showed the most TCR clonal expansion, while multiple sclerosis showed the least, falling below healthy controls.

The V end lost 4 bases, the J end lost 1 base, and 14 bases lay between the germline ends. This CDR3 comprises 15 residues. Germline values: CDR1 DFQATT, CDR2 SNEGSKA (reference sequence). TCRdb re-derived calls from the 5' RACE reads in MiXCR, one entry per CDR3 protein. The repertoire holds nearly 60,000 distinct CDR3 sequences, with approximately 3.5% as singletons. From 2 million PBMCs stored at -80 C, the unsorted libraries were generated. This clonotype was observed at least ten times. What it recognizes is unknown. A read error is possible here, since a much larger clone lies one base away. The TCR was taken from a woman aged 25 to 39 with multiple sclerosis. Sequencing input: PBMCs. This chain joins TRBV20-1 and TRBJ2-1, with D possibly being TRBD2 (6 bases). CDR3 coding DNA: TGCAGTGCTAAGGAGGGCGCTAGATCCTACAATGAGCAGTTCTTC. Translated, it gives CSAKEGARSYNEQFF.